The next 25 T cell receptor beta chains were all read from a single sample in a study of blood T cell repertoires in COVID-19. Produced via immunoSEQ multiplex PCR; TCRdb's table is partial and in-frame only. Among 180,000 or so clones listed, approximately 90% were seen once. Sequencing was carried out using peripheral blood. The origin of the receptors is a young woman with acute or convalescent COVID-19.

The rearrangement links TRBV3-1 (or the pseudogene TRBV3-2) to TRBJ1-2; D is unclear. The germline V gene has CDR1 LGHDT and CDR2 YNNKEL (reference sequence). Trimming cost V 4 bases and J 3 bases, with 6 bases left between them. CDR3 size: 12 residues. The CDR3 loop reads CASSLLYYGYTF. The CDR3 DNA follows: TGTGCCAGCAGCCTACTTTACTATGGCTACACCTTC.

Turning to this clone: Compared with germline, one end of the junction differs, possibly owing to a read error. The rearrangement links TRBV18 to TRBJ1-6; possible D gene TRBD1, 5 bases. The CDR3 sequence is 15 residues long. Germline loops: CDR1 KGHSH, CDR2 LQKENI. In DNA, the CDR3 is TGTGCCAGCGCACCCTTCGGCCAAGGGGAATCACCCCTCCACTTT. Protein: CASAPFGQGESPLHF.

As DNA, the CDR3 is TGTGCCAGTAGTAACCGGGACTACAACTACGAGCAGTACTTC. Translating gives CASSNRDYNYEQYF. The chain uses TRBV19 and TRBJ2-7; 7 bases are a match to TRBD2. Germline CDR1 and CDR2: LNHDA and SQIVND (reference sequence). Trimming cost V 4 bases and J 3 bases; bases outside gene matches: 6. This CDR3 is 14 amino acids long. The variable domain in full, completed from reference TRBV19 and TRBJ2-7, reads DGGITQSPKYLFRKEGQNVTLSCEQNLNHDAMYWYRQDPGQGLRLIYYSQIVNDFQKGDIAEGYSVSREKKESFPLTVTSAQKNPTAFYLCASSNRDYNYEQYFGPGTRLTVT.

The chain has TRBV9 and TRBJ2-2, with 13 bases that match TRBD2. CDR3 size: 18 residues. J was trimmed by 2 bases and V by 4 bases; bases with no gene match: 8. Germline V lookup: CDR1 SGDLS, CDR2 YYNGEE. As DNA, the CDR3 is TGTGCCAGCAGCCCAGGACTAGCGGGAGACCTTAACACCGGGGAGCTGTTTTTT. Translated, it gives CASSPGLAGDLNTGELFF.

This clone turned up a few times. The rearrangement uses TRBV11-2 and TRBJ2-3; 10 bases fit TRBD2. This CDR3 region has 19 residues. Germline V lookup: CDR1 SGHAT, CDR2 FQNNGV. V lost 4 bases, J lost 2 bases, and 15 bases stayed unmatched. The CDR3 coding sequence is TGTGCCAGCAGCTCGGGACTAGCGTCCTTCTCCGCGCCCACAGATACGCAGTATTTT. It codes for CASSSGLASFSAPTDTQYF. The variable domain in full, completed from reference TRBV11-2 and TRBJ2-3, reads EAGVAQSPRYKIIEKRQSVAFWCNPISGHATLYWYQQILGQGPKLLIQFQNNGVVDDSQLPKDRFSAERLKGVDSTLKIQPAKLEDSAVYLCASSSGLASFSAPTDTQYFGPGTRLTVL.

V is TRBV5-6 and J is TRBJ2-5, with TRBD2 identical over 9 bases. This CDR3 is built from 16 residues. Germline CDR1 SGHDT, CDR2 YYEEEE. The J segment lost 5 bases and the V segment lost 4 bases, leaving 12 bases of the junction unmatched. CDR3 in DNA: TGTGCCAGCAGCCCCGATAGCGGGAGAGTTCGGGAGACCCAGTACTTC. This codes for CASSPDSGRVRETQYF.

The chain employs TRBV21-1 and TRBJ2-4; TRBD1, the table's D call, was not compared with the DNA. TRBV21-1 is recorded as a pseudogene. This CDR3 is built from 13 residues. The chain's CDR3 is CASNPGLKNIQYF. DNA for the CDR3: TGTGCCAGCAATCCAGGGCTCAAAAACATTCAGTACTTC.

A single count supports this clone. V and J are TRBV6-5 and TRBJ2-5; TRBD2 might be the D (6 bases). Trimming took 10 bases from V and 2 from J, leaving 11 bases between them. This CDR3 comprises 12 residues. Germline loops: CDR1 MNHEY, CDR2 SVGAGI. The CDR3 reads CATKDYQETQYF. The CDR3 region has the DNA TGTGCCACCAAGGACTATCAAGAGACCCAGTACTTC.

This clone was seen many times. This chain connects TRBV30 to TRBJ2-1; 10 bases agree with TRBD1. The CDR3 spans 14 residues. With V trimmed by 0 bases and J by 9 bases, 5 bases remained unmatched. Germline-derived CDR1 and CDR2 are GTSNPN and SVGIG (reference sequence). The CDR3 region is CAWSVGGQGLEQFF. In DNA, the CDR3 is TGTGCCTGGAGTGTAGGGGGACAGGGGCTTGAGCAGTTCTTC.

The gene calls are TRBV28 and TRBJ2-4; D is possibly TRBD2 (7 bases). The V end lost 2 bases, the J end lost 3 bases, and 11 bases lay between the germline ends. This CDR3 spans 15 amino acids. Germline loops: CDR1 MDHEN, CDR2 SYDVKM. CDR3 sequence (DNA): TGTGCCAGCAGTTTAGCAGGGGAGGGCAAAAACATTCAGTACTTC. This sequence encodes CASSLAGEGKNIQYF. The full variable domain, its missing parts supplied by reference TRBV28 and TRBJ2-4, is DVKVTQSSRYLVKRTGEKVFLECVQDMDHENMFWYRQDPGLGLRLIYFSYDVKMKEKGDIPEGYSVSREKKERFSLILESASTNQTSMYLCASSLAGEGKNIQYFGAGTRLSVL.

V usage is TRBV18 and J usage is TRBJ2-1; 7 positions match TRBD2. Germline V gene data show CDR1 as KGHSH and CDR2 as LQKENI. J gave up 9 bases and V 0 bases, and 11 bases lay outside the gene matches. CDR3 size: 16 residues. CDR3 sequence: CASSPPNLRERGEQFF. The CDR3 nucleotides read TGTGCCAGCTCACCACCGAACCTGCGGGAGAGGGGTGAGCAGTTCTTC.

The chain carries TRBV6-5 and TRBJ1-5; D is uncertain. Germline V gene lookup returns CDR1 MNHEY and CDR2 SVGAGI. V gave up 6 bases and J gave up 7 bases, with 7 bases separating them. This CDR3 is 11 amino acids long. In DNA, the CDR3 is TGTGCCAGCAGCGACTTCCAGCCCCAGCATTTT. It yields the protein CASSDFQPQHF.

This chain joins TRBV7-9 and TRBJ2-3; no clear D. The CDR3 sequence is 14 residues long. Trimming stripped 1 base from V and 0 bases from J, with 5 bases between. Germline CDR1 and CDR2: SEHNR and FQNEAQ (reference sequence). The CDR3: CASSLVLSTDTQYF. CDR3 sequence (DNA): TGTGCCAGCAGCTTAGTTCTTAGCACAGATACGCAGTATTTT.

This clone has just a few counts. This chain links TRBV28 with TRBJ1-5, with D maybe TRBD1 (5 bases). Between the trimmed V and J ends, which lost 4 bases and 7 bases, there was a span of 17 bases. The germline V gene has CDR1 MDHEN and CDR2 SYDVKM. The CDR3 runs to 15 residues. Here the CDR3 DNA reads TGTGCCAGCAGTTCCTGGACATTCAGAAGGCAGCCCCAGCATTTT. It encodes CASSSWTFRRQPQHF. Full variable domain (missing parts from reference TRBV28 and TRBJ1-5): DVKVTQSSRYLVKRTGEKVFLECVQDMDHENMFWYRQDPGLGLRLIYFSYDVKMKEKGDIPEGYSVSREKKERFSLILESASTNQTSMYLCASSSWTFRRQPQHFGDGTRLSIL.

The V and J genes are TRBV5-6 and TRBJ1-5; no clear D gene. CDR3 length: 15 amino acids. Germline values: CDR1 SGHDT, CDR2 YYEEEE. The germline V and J ends were trimmed by 4 bases and 0 bases, with 11 bases remaining between them. The CDR3 protein is CASSQEKYSNQPQHF. CDR3 in DNA: TGTGCCAGCAGCCAAGAGAAATATAGCAATCAGCCCCAGCATTTT.

This clone showed up just once. V is TRBV5-1 and J is TRBJ2-5; tentative D call: TRBD1 (6 bases). The germline V gene encodes CDR1 SGHRS and CDR2 YFSETQ. The CDR3 is made up of 14 amino acids. The V end lost 0 bases, the J end lost 5 bases, and 11 bases lay between the germline ends. The CDR3 spells CASSLGTVGETQYF. The CDR3, as DNA: TGCGCCAGCAGCTTGGGGACAGTTGGGGAGACCCAGTACTTC.

The J gene is TRBJ1-2, the V gene TRBV19, with D perhaps TRBD1 (6 bases). The CDR3 sequence is 13 residues long. The V end was cut by 9 bases, the J end by 2 bases, with 13 bases between. Germline lookup yields CDR1 LNHDA and CDR2 SQIVND (reference sequence). The CDR3 here is CASKQGTNYGYTF. As DNA, the CDR3 is TGTGCCAGCAAGCAGGGGACCAACTATGGCTACACCTTC.

The chain carries TRBV9 and TRBJ2-1; D perhaps matches TRBD1 (5 bases). CDR1 is SGDLS and CDR2 is YYNGEE in the germline V gene. The germline V and J ends were trimmed by 4 bases and 6 bases, with 11 bases remaining between them. There are 13 residues in the CDR3. The DNA of the CDR3 is TGTGCCAGCAGCCCGAGACAGTTCAATGAGCAGTTCTTC. Residues: CASSPRQFNEQFF. The full variable domain, its missing parts supplied by reference TRBV9 and TRBJ2-1, is DSGVTQTPKHLITATGQRVTLRCSPRSGDLSVYWYQQSLDQGLQFLIQYYNGEERAKGNILERFSAQQFPDLHSELNLSSLELGDSALYFCASSPRQFNEQFFGPGTRLTVL.

The J gene is TRBJ2-2, the V gene TRBV5-1, with 11 nucleotides matching TRBD2. The V segment lost 3 bases and the J segment 3 bases; nucleotides outside the gene matches: 4. From germline, CDR1 is SGHRS and CDR2 YFSETQ. The CDR3 extends over 16 amino acids. The CDR3 DNA reads TGCGCCAGCAGCTCCGGGACTAGCGGATACACCGGGGAGCTGTTTTTT. Translating it yields CASSSGTSGYTGELFF.

V is TRBV5-1 and J is TRBJ2-1; D remains ambiguous. Trimming removed 2 bases at V and 3 bases at J, with 12 bases between. Per germline, CDR1 SGHRS and CDR2 YFSETQ. This CDR3 contains 15 residues. The CDR3 is CASSLTQSNYNEQFF. The CDR3 DNA follows: TGCGCCAGCAGCTTAACACAGTCCAACTACAATGAGCAGTTCTTC.

This clone was detected only once. This sequence joins TRBV6-5 and TRBJ2-7, with a possible D match to TRBD2 (6 bases). From germline, CDR1 is MNHEY and CDR2 SVGAGI. Trimming removed 8 bases from V and 1 base from J, with 18 bases in between. The length of the CDR3 is 15 residues. CDR3 protein: CASYSSLSGSYEQYF. As DNA, the CDR3 is TGTGCCAGCTATAGCTCTTTAAGCGGGTCCTACGAGCAGTACTTC.

The V call is TRBV5-1, the J call TRBJ1-6, with D perhaps TRBD1 (5 bases). The CDR3 loop spans 13 amino acids. Germline V gives CDR1 SGHRS, CDR2 YFSETQ. V lost 1 base to trimming and J lost 10 bases, with 9 bases between them. DNA for the CDR3: TGCGCCAGCAGCTTGCAGGGATGGTCACCCCTCCACTTT. Translated: CASSLQGWSPLHF.

The chain has TRBV24-1 and TRBJ2-2, with D uncertain. Between the trimmed V and J ends, which lost 3 bases and 4 bases, there was a span of 11 bases. The CDR3 runs to 15 residues. The germline CDR1 and CDR2 sequences are KGHDR and SFDVKD. CDR3 bases: TGTGCCACCAGTGATCCAGACTTTACCACCGGGGAGCTGTTTTTT. It encodes CATSDPDFTTGELFF.

This clone appeared once. The chain has TRBV28 and TRBJ1-4; D unclear. CDR3 length: 12 amino acids. The germline gives CDR1 MDHEN, CDR2 SYDVKM. Trimming removed 4 bases at V and 8 bases at J, with 8 bases between. The CDR3 sequence is CASSYSGEKLFF. In nucleotides, the CDR3 is TGTGCCAGCAGTTACTCCGGGGAAAAACTGTTTTTT. Supplemented by reference TRBV28 and TRBJ1-4, the full variable domain reads DVKVTQSSRYLVKRTGEKVFLECVQDMDHENMFWYRQDPGLGLRLIYFSYDVKMKEKGDIPEGYSVSREKKERFSLILESASTNQTSMYLCASSYSGEKLFFGSGTQLSVL.

The CDR3 region is CATRYSGVETQYF. The DNA for the CDR3 is TGTGCCACCAGGTATTCGGGGGTAGAGACCCAGTACTTC. The genes are TRBV15 and TRBJ2-5, with D maybe TRBD2 (6 bases). Trimming removed 6 bases from V and 4 bases from J, with 12 bases in between. This CDR3 has 13 amino acids. The V gene's germline CDR1 is LNHNV and CDR2 YYDKDF (reference sequence).